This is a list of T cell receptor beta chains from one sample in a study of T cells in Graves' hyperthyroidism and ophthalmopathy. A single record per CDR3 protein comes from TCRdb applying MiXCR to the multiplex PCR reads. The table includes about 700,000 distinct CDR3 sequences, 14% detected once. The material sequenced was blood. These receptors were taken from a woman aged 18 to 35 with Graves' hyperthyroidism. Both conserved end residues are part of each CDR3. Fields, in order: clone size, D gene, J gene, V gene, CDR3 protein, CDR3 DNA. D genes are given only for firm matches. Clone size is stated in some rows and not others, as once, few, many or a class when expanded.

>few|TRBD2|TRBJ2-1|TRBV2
CASIGGGGEQFF
TGTGCCAGCATTGGCGGGGGGGGTGAGCAGTTCTTC
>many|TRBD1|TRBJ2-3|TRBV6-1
CASREGGLTDTQYF
TGTGCCAGCAGGGAAGGGGGCCTCACAGATACGCAGTATTTT
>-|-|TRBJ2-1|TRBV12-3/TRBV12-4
CASTTSPGEYNEQFF
TGTGCCAGCACCACCTCCCCGGGGGAATACAATGAGCAGTTCTTC
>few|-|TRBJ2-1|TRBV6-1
CASSPTYSSYNEQFF
TGTGCCAGCAGTCCTACCTACTCTTCCTACAATGAGCAGTTCTTC
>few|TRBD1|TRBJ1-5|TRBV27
CASSPSPTGENQPQHF
TGTGCCAGCAGTCCCTCCCCCACAGGGGAGAATCAGCCCCAGCATTTT
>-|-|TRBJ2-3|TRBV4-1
CASSHPWGSTDTQYF
TGCGCCAGCAGCCACCCATGGGGGAGCACAGATACGCAGTATTTT
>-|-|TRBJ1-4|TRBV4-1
CASSQEGTREKLFF
TGCGCCAGCAGCCAAGAGGGGACCCGTGAAAAACTGTTTTTT
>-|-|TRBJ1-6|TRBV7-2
CASSHAGNSPLHF
TGTGCCAGCAGCCACGCGGGGAACTCACCCCTCCACTTT
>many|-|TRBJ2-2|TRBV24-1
CATSDLYKVGPLNTGELFF
TGTGCCACCAGTGATTTGTATAAAGTTGGGCCCTTGAACACCGGGGAGCTGTTTTTT
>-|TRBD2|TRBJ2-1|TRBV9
CASSASGRALEQFF
TGTGCCAGCAGCGCTAGCGGGAGGGCCCTTGAGCAGTTCTTC
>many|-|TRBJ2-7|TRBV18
CASSPGPGESHEQYF
TGTGCCAGCTCACCGGGACCGGGAGAGTCCCACGAGCAGTACTTC
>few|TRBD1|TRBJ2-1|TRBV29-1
CSARPGTGNEQFF
TGCAGCGCTCGTCCCGGGACAGGGAATGAGCAGTTCTTC
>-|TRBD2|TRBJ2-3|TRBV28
CASVWGGGSTDTQYF
TGTGCCAGCGTTTGGGGGGGGGGGAGCACAGATACGCAGTATTTT
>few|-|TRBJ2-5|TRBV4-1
CASSQVSQGQETQYF
TGCGCCAGCAGCCAAGTCTCACAGGGTCAAGAGACCCAGTACTTC
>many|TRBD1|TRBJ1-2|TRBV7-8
CASSSWTGPYGYTF
TGTGCCAGCAGCTCTTGGACAGGACCCTATGGCTACACCTTC
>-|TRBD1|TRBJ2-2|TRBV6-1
CASSEWDSDTGELFF
TGTGCCAGCAGTGAATGGGACAGCGACACCGGGGAGCTGTTTTTT
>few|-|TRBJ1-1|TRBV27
CASSLGSTGTNTEAFF
TGTGCCAGCAGCCTCGGGTCGACAGGAACTAACACTGAAGCTTTCTTT
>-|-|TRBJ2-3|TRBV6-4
CASSARGSSTDTQYF
TGTGCCAGCAGTGCGAGGGGATCTAGCACAGATACGCAGTATTTT
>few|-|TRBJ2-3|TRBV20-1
CSASPGSDTQYF
TGCAGTGCTAGCCCAGGCTCGGATACGCAGTATTTT
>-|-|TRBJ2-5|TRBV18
CASSPIGQKETQYF
TGTGCCAGCTCACCAATTGGACAGAAAGAGACCCAGTACTTC
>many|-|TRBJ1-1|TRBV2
CASSINRKTEAFF
TGTGCCAGCAGTATTAACAGGAAAACTGAAGCTTTCTTT
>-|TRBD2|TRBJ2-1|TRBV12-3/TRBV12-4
CASSSTSGGYNEQFF
TGTGCCAGCAGTTCTACTAGCGGGGGTTACAATGAGCAGTTCTTC
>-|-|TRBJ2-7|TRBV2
CASHRGATNEQYF
TGTGCCAGCCATCGAGGGGCTACCAACGAGCAGTACTTC